The present TCR beta chain was sequenced within a study of T cells in Graves' hyperthyroidism and ophthalmopathy. Study-wide findings and caveats: Separating ophthalmopathy from stable hyperthyroidism was achieved by a 13 V-J model. Blood shared most expanded thyroid clonotypes above 0.001.

A remark on this clonotype: What it binds is unknown.

RNA transcripts yielded amplified TCR beta CDR3 regions. In the first-round RT-PCR of the TCR CDR3, the HTBI primer set was used. TCRdb ran MiXCR on the multiplex PCR reads and lists one entry per CDR3 protein. The table shows about 640,000 distinct CDR3 sequences, with around 20% occurring only once. Germline-derived CDR1 and CDR2 are DFQATT and SNEGSKA (reference sequence). The CDR3 covers 15 residues. V lost 1 base, J lost 7 bases, and 8 bases stayed unmatched. The material sequenced was blood. V and J are TRBV20-1 and TRBJ2-2; 8 nucleotides match TRBD2. The clonotype was recovered from a man aged 25 to 45 with Graves' ophthalmopathy. CDR3 residues: CSARVSGNTGGELFF. The DNA for the CDR3 is TGCAGTGCTAGAGTTAGCGGGAATACGGGCGGGGAGCTGTTTTTT.